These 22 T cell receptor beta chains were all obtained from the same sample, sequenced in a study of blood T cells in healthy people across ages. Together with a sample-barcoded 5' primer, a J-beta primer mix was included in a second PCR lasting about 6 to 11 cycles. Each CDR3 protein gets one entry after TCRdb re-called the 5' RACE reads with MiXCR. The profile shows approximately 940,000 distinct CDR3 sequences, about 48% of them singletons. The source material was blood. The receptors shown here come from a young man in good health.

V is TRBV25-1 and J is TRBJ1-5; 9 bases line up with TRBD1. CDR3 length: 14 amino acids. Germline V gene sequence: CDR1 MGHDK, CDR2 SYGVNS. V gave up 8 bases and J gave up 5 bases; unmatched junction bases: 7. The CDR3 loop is CASRGTGLYQPQHF. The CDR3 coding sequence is TGTGCCAGCCGTGGGACAGGGCTCTATCAGCCCCAGCATTTT.

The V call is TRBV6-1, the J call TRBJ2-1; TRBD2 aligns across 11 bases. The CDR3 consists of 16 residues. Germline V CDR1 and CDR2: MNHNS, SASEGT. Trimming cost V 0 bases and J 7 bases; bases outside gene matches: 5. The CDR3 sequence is CASSEASGGAWNEQFF. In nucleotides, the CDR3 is TGTGCCAGCAGTGAAGCTAGCGGGGGGGCCTGGAATGAGCAGTTCTTC.

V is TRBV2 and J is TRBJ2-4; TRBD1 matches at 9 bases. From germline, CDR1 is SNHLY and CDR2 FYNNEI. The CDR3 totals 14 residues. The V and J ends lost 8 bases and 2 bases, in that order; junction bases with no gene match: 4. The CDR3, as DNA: TGTGCCAGCTTTGGACAGGGGACCAAAAACATTCAGTACTTC. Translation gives CASFGQGTKNIQYF. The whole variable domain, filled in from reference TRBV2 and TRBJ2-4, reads EPEVTQTPSHQVTQMGQEVILRCVPISNHLYFYWYRQILGQKVEFLVSFYNNEISEKSEIFDDQFSVERPDGSNFTLKIRSTKLEDSAMYFCASFGQGTKNIQYFGAGTRLSVL.

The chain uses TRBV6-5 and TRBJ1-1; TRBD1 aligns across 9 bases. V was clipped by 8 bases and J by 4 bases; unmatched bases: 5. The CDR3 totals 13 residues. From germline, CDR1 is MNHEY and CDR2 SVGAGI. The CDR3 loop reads CASGMDRGTEAFF. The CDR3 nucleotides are TGTGCCAGCGGGATGGACAGGGGCACTGAAGCTTTCTTT.

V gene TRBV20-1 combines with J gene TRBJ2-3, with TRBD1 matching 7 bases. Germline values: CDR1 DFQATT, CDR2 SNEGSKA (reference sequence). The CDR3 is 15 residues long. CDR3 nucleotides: TGCAGCGTTATACCGGGGACAGTGATCACAGATACGCAGTATTTT. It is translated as CSVIPGTVITDTQYF.

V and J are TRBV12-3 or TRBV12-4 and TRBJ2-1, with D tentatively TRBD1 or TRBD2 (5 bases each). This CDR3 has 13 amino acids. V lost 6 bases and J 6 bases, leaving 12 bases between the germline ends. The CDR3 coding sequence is TGTGCCAGCAGCCGCCGGGACCTCAATGAGCAGTTCTTC. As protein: CASSRRDLNEQFF.

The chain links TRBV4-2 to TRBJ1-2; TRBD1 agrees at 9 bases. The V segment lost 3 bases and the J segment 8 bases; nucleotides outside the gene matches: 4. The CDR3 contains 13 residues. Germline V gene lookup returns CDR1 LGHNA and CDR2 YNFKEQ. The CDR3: CASSQTGQGGYTF. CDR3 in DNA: TGTGCCAGCAGCCAGACGGGACAGGGAGGCTACACCTTC.

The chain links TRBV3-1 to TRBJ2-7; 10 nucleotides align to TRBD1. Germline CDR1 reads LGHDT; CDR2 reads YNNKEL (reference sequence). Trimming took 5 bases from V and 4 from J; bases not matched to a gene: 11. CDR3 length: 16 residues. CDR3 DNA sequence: TGTGCCAGCAGCTCCCTTTCGGGACAGGGGCAATACGAGCAGTACTTC. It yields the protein CASSSLSGQGQYEQYF.

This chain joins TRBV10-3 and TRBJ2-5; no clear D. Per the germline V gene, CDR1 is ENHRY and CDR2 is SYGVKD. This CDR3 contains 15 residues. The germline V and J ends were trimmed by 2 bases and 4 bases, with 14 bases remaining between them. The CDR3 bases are TGTGCCATCAGTGAGAGTTCGACTGCCGGAGAGACCCAGTACTTC. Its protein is CAISESSTAGETQYF.

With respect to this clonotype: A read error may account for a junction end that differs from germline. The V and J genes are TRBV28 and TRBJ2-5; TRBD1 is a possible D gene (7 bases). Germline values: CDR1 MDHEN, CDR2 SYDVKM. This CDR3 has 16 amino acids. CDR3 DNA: TGTGCCGGCAGTTTGGGGCAGGGGGGAAACCAAGAGACCCAGTACTTC. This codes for CAGSLGQGGNQETQYF.

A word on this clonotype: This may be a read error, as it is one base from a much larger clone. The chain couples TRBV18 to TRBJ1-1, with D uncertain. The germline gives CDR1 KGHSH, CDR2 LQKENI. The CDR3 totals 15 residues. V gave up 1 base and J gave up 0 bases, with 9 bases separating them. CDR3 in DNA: TGTGCCAGCTCACCACTTATAGGAATGAACACTGAAGCTTTCTTT. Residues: CASSPLIGMNTEAFF.

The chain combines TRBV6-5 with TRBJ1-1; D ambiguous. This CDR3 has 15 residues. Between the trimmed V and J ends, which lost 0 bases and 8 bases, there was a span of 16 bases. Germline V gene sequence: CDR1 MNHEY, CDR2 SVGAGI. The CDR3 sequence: CASSYSIQAGTEAFF. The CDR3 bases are TGTGCCAGCAGTTACTCTATCCAAGCAGGTACCGAAGCTTTCTTT.

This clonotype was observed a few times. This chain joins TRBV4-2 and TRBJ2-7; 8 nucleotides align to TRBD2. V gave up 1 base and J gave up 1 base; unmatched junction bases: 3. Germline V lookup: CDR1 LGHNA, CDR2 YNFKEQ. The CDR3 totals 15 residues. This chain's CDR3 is CASSQGRGGSYEQYF. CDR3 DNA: TGTGCCAGCAGCCAAGGTCGCGGGGGGTCCTACGAGCAGTACTTC.

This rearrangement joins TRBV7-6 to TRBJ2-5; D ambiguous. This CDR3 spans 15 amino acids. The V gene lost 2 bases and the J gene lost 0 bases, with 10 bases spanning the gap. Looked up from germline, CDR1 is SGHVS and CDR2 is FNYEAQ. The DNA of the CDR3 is TGTGCCAGCAGCTTAATCGCGGCGGACCAAGAGACCCAGTACTTC. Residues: CASSLIAADQETQYF.

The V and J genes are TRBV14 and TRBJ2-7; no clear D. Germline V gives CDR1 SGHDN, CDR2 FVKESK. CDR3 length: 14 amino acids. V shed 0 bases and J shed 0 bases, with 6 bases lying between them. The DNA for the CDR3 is TGTGCCAGCAGCCAAGATTACGTCTCCTACGAGCAGTACTTC. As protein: CASSQDYVSYEQYF.

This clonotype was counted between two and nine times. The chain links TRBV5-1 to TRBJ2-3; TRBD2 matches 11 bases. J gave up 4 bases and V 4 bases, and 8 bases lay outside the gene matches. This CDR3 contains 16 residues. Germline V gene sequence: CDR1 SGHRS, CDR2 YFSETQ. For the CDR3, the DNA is TGCGCCAGCAGCAGCCCTAGCGGGGGGTCGTCAGATACGCAGTATTTT. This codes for CASSSPSGGSSDTQYF.

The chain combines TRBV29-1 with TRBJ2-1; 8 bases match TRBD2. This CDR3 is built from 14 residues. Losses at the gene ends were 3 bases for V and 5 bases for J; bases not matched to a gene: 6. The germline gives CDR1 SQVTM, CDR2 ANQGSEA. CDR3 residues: CSVDRLAGHNEQFF. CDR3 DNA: TGCAGCGTTGATCGGTTAGCGGGGCACAATGAGCAGTTCTTC.

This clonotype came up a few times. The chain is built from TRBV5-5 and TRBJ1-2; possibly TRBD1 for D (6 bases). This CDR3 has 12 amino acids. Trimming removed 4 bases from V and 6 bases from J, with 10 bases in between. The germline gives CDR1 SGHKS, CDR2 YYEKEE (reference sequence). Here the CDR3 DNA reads TGTGCCAGCAGCCCCTGGGGGCATGGCTACACCTTC. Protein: CASSPWGHGYTF.

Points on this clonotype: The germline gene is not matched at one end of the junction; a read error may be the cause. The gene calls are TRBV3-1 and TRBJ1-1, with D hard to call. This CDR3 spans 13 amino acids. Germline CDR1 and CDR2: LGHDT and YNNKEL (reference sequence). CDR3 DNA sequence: TGCGCCAGCAGCCAAGATAGGGAGTCTGAAGCTTTCTTT. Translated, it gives CASSQDRESEAFF. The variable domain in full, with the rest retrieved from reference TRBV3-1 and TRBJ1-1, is DTAVSQTPKYLVTQMGNDKSIKCEQNLGHDTMYWYKQDSKKFLKIMFSYNNKELIINETVPNRFSPKSPDKAHLNLHINSLELGDSAVYFCASSQDRESEAFFGQGTRLTVV.

CDR3 nucleotides: TGTGCCAGCAGCGATACCCACAGTAGCACAGATACGCAGTATTTT. This translates into CASSDTHSSTDTQYF. The chain uses TRBV7-8 and TRBJ2-3, with unresolved D. The CDR3 spans 15 residues. Trimming pared 5 bases from V and 0 bases from J, leaving 12 bases between. Per germline, CDR1 SGHVS and CDR2 FQNEAQ. The entire variable domain, with the rest obtained from reference TRBV7-8 and TRBJ2-3, is as follows: GAGVSQSPRYKVAKRGQDVALRCDPISGHVSLFWYQQALGQGPEFLTYFQNEAQLDKSGLPSDRFFAERPEGSVSTLKIQRTQQEDSAVYLCASSDTHSSTDTQYFGPGTRLTVL.

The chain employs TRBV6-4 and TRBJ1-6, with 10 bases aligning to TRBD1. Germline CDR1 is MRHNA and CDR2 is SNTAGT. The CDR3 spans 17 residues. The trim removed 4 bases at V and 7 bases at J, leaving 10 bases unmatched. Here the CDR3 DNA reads TGTGCCAGCAGTGTACCGCAGGGACAGGGGATGAATTCACCCCTCCACTTT. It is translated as CASSVPQGQGMNSPLHF.

The CDR3 sequence is CASRSKGETDTQYF. The CDR3 DNA follows: TGTGCCAGCAGATCCAAGGGGGAGACAGATACGCAGTATTTT. The chain is built from TRBV3-1 and TRBJ2-3; D is possibly TRBD1 (6 bases). The V end was cut by 6 bases, the J end by 3 bases, with 13 bases between. CDR3 length: 14 residues. From germline, CDR1 is LGHDT and CDR2 YNNKEL (reference sequence).